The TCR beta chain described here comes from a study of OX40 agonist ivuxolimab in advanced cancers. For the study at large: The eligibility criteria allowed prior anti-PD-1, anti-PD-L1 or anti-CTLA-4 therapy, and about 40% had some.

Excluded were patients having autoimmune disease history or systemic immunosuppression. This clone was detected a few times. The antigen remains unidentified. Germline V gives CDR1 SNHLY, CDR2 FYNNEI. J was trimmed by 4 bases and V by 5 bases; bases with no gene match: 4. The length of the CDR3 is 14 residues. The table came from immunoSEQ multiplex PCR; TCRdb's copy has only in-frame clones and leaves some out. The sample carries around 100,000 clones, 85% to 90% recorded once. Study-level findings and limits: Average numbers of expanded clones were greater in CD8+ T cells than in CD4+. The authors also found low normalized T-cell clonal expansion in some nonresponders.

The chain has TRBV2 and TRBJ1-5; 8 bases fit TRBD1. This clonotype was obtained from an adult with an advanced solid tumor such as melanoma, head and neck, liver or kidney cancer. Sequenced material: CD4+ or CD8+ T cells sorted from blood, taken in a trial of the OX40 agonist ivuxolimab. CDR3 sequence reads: CASSKDRVNQPQHF. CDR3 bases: TGTGCCAGCAGTAAGGACAGGGTTAATCAGCCCCAGCATTTT.